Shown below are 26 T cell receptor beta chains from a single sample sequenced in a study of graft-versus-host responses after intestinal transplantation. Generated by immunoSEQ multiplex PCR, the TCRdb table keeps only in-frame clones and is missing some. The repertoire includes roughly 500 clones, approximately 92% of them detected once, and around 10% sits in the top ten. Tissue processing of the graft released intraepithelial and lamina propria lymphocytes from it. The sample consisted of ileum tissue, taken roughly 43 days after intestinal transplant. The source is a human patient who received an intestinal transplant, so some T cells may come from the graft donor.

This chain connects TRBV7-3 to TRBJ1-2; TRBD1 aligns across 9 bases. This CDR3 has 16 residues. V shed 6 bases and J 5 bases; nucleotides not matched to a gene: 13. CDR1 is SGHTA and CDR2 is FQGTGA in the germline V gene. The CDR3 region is CASRWIRDRDLYGYTF. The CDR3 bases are TGTGCCAGCAGGTGGATCCGGGACAGGGACCTATATGGCTACACCTTC.

In nucleotides, the CDR3 is TGTGCCAGCAGCAACCGGACAGGGAGGACCGGCTACACCTTC. Amino acid sequence: CASSNRTGRTGYTF. The chain recombines TRBV11-2 with TRBJ1-2, with 8 bases lining up with TRBD1. Germline V gene sequence: CDR1 SGHAT, CDR2 FQNNGV. V lost 5 bases and J lost 8; bases outside the gene matches: 10. This CDR3 comprises 14 residues.

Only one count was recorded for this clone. The CDR3 region has the DNA TGTGCCAGCAGCACCCGGACTAGCGGGAGGTACAATGAGCAGTTCTTC. This codes for CASSTRTSGRYNEQFF. V usage is TRBV9 and J usage is TRBJ2-1; 14 bases fit TRBD2. Looked up from germline, CDR1 is SGDLS and CDR2 is YYNGEE. After removal of 4 bases from V and 4 bases from J, the junction contained 4 bases not matched to a gene. This CDR3 is 16 amino acids long. The variable domain in full, with the rest retrieved from reference TRBV9 and TRBJ2-1, is DSGVTQTPKHLITATGQRVTLRCSPRSGDLSVYWYQQSLDQGLQFLIQYYNGEERAKGNILERFSAQQFPDLHSELNLSSLELGDSALYFCASSTRTSGRYNEQFFGPGTRLTVL.

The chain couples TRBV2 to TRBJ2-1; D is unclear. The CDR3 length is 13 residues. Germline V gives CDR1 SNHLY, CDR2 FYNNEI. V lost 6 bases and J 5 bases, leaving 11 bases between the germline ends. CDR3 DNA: TGTGCCAGCAGGTGGCCAGGCAACAATGAGCAGTTCTTC. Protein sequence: CASRWPGNNEQFF. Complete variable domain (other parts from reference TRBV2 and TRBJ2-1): EPEVTQTPSHQVTQMGQEVILRCVPISNHLYFYWYRQILGQKVEFLVSFYNNEISEKSEIFDDQFSVERPDGSNFTLKIRSTKLEDSAMYFCASRWPGNNEQFFGPGTRLTVL.

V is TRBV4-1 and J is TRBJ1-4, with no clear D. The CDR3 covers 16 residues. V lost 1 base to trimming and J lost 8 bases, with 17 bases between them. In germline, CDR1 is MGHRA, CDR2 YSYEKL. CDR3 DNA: TGCGCCAGCAGCCAAGTTAAGGCTGGGGTCGACGAAAAACTGTTTTTT. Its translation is CASSQVKAGVDEKLFF.

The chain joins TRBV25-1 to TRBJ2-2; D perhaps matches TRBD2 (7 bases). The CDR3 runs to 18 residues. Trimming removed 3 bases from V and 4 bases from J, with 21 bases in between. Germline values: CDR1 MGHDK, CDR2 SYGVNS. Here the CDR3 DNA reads TGTGCCAGCAGTGACCACGGACGGGGGGCGCTGGGCACCGGGGAGCTGTTTTTT. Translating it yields CASSDHGRGALGTGELFF.

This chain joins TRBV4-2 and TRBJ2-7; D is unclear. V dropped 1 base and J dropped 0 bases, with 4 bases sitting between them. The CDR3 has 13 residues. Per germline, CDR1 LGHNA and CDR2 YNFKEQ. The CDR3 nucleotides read TGTGCCAGCAGCCAAGGAAGCTCCTACGAGCAGTACTTC. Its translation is CASSQGSSYEQYF.

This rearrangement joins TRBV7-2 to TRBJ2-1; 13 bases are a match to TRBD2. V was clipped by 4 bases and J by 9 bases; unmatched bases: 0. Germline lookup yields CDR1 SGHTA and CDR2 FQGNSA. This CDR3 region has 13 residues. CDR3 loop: CASSWTSGSEQFF. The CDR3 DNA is TGTGCCAGCAGCTGGACTAGCGGGAGTGAGCAGTTCTTC.

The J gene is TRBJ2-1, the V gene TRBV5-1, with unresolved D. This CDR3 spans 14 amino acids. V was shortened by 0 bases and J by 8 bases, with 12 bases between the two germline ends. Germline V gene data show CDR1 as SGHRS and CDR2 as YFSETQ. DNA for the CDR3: TGCGCCAGCAGCTTGGCCCGGCCGCACGATGAGCAGTTCTTC. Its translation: CASSLARPHDEQFF.

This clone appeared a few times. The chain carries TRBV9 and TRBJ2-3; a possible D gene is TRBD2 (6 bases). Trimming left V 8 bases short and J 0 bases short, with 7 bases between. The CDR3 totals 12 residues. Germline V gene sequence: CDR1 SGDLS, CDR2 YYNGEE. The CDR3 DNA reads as TGTGCCAGTCGGGGGAGCACAGATACGCAGTATTTT. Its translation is CASRGSTDTQYF.

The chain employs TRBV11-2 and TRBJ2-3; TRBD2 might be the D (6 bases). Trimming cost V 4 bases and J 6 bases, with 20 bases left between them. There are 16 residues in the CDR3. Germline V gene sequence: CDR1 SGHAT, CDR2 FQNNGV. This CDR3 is CASSYRPGLGDDTQYF. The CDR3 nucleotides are TGTGCCAGCAGCTATCGACCGGGACTGGGGGACGATACGCAGTATTTT.

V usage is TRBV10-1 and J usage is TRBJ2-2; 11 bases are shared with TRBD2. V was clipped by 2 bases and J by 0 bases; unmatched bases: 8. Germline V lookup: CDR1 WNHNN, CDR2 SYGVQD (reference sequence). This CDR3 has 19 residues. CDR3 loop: CASSETGLAEKPNTGELFF. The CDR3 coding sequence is TGCGCCAGCAGTGAGACGGGACTAGCGGAAAAGCCGAACACCGGGGAGCTGTTTTTT.

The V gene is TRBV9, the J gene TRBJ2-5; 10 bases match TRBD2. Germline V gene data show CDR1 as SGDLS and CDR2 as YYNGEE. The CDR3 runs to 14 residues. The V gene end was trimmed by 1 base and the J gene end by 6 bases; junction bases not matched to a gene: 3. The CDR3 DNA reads TGTGCCAGCAGCGTAACTAGCGGGATAAAGACCCAGTACTTC. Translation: CASSVTSGIKTQYF.

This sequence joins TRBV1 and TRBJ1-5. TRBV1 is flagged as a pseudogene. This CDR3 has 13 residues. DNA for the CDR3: TGCACCTTCCGAGGGGCGAGCAATCAGCCCCAGCATTTT. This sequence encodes CTFRGASNQPQHF.

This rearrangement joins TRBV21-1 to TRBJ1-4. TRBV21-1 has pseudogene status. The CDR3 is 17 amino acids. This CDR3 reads CASRWNLATRHNEKLFF. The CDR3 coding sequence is TGTGCCAGCAGGTGGAATTTAGCTACAAGGCATAATGAAAAACTGTTTTTT.

The chain's CDR3 is CASSLARSSLGTDTQYF. The CDR3 DNA sequence: TGTGCCAGCAGCTTAGCGCGGTCTAGCCTGGGGACAGATACGCAGTATTTT. The chain has TRBV7-2 and TRBJ2-3, with TRBD2 as a possible D gene (5 bases). Per germline, CDR1 SGHTA and CDR2 FQGNSA. V was trimmed by 0 bases and J by 3 bases, leaving 16 bases between them. This CDR3 contains 17 residues.

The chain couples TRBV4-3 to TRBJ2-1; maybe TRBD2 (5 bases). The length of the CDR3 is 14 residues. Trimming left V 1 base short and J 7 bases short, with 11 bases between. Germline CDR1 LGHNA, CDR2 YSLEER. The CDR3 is CASSQALRVNEQFF. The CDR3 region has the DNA TGCGCCAGCAGCCAAGCTCTGCGGGTGAATGAGCAGTTCTTC.

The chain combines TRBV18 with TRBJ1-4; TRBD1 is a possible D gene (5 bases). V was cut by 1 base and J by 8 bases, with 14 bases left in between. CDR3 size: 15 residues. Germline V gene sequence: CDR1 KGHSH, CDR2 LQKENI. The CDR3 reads CASSPRDGSREKLFF. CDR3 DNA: TGTGCCAGCTCACCACGGGACGGGTCTAGGGAAAAACTGTTTTTT.

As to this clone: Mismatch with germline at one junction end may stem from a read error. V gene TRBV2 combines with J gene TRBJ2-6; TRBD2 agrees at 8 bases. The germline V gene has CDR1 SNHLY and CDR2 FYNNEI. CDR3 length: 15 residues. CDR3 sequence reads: CARRERGRGANVLTF. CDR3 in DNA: TGTGCCCGCAGGGAGCGGGGGCGGGGGGCCAACGTCCTGACTTTC.

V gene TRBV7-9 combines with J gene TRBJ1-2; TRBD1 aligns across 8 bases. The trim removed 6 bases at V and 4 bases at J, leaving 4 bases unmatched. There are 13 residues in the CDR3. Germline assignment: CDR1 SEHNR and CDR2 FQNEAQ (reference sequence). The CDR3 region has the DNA TGTGCCAGCAGGTCAGGGGGCGGCTATGGCTACACCTTC. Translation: CASRSGGGYGYTF. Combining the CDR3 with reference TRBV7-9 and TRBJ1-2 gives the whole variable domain DTGVSQNPRHKITKRGQNVTFRCDPISEHNRLYWYRQTLGQGPEFLTYFQNEAQLEKSRLLSDRFSAERPKGSFSTLEIQRTEQGDSAMYLCASRSGGGYGYTFGSGTRLTVV.

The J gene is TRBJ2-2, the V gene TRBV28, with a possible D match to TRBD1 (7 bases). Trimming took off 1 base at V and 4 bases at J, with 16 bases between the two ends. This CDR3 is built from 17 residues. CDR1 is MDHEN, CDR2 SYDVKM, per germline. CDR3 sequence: CASSLSTGPGVTGELFF. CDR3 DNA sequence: TGTGCCAGCAGTTTATCGACAGGGCCGGGAGTCACCGGGGAGCTGTTTTTT.

CDR3 amino acids: CASSHPFLGLAGNEQYF. CDR3 nucleotides: TGTGCCAGCAGCCATCCTTTTCTAGGACTAGCGGGAAACGAGCAGTACTTC. This rearrangement joins TRBV4-2 to TRBJ2-7, with TRBD2 identical over 12 bases. With 3 bases clipped from V and 5 bases from J, the junction kept 11 bases outside the gene matches. The CDR3 spans 17 residues. CDR1 and CDR2 from the germline V gene are LGHNA and YNFKEQ.

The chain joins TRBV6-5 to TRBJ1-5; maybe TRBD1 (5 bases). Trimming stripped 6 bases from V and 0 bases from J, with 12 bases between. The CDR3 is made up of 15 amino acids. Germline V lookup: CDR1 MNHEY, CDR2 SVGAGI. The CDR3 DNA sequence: TGTGCCAGCAGCTCGCAGGGAAATAGCAATCAGCCCCAGCATTTT. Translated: CASSSQGNSNQPQHF.

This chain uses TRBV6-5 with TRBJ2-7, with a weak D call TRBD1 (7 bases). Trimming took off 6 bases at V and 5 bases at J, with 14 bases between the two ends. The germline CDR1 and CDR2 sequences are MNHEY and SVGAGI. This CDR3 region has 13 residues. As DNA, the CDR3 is TGTGCCAGCAGGTCAGGGGGGTCTAACGAGCAGTACTTC. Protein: CASRSGGSNEQYF.

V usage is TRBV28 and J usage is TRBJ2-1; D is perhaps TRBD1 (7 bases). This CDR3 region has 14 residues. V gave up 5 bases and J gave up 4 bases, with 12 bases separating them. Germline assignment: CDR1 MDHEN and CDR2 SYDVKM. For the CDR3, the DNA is TGTGCCAGCAGTCGACAGGGAGGTTACAATGAGCAGTTCTTC. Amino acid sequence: CASSRQGGYNEQFF.

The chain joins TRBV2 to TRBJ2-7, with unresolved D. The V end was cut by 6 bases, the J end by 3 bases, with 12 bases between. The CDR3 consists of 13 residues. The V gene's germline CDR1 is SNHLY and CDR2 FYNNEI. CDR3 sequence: CASSASPIYEQYF. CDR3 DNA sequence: TGTGCCAGCAGCGCCTCTCCCATCTACGAGCAGTACTTC.